The text below deals with one TCR beta chain. These data belong to a study of blood T cell repertoires in COVID-19. About the study: The cDNA or gDNA used as material had been derived from T cells, B-cell-depleted T cells, or PBMCs.

Authors' methods: It was from reference gene primer amplification that nucleated cell counts were estimated. Repertoires were generated with immunoSEQ multiplex PCR, while TCRdb's copy carries only in-frame clones and drops some. The V and J calls and clone size are taken from that table; D and trimming were inferred from the DNA. The sample lists about 400,000 clones; about 89% were seen once. The CDR3 totals 16 residues. In germline, CDR1 is MDHEN, CDR2 SYDVKM. Deletions cut 5 bases from V and 0 bases from J, with 17 bases between. Sample: peripheral blood. The sequence was obtained from a man aged 40-49 years with acute or convalescent COVID-19. The rearrangement links TRBV28 to TRBJ2-7, with D perhaps TRBD2 (6 bases). The CDR3 loop is CASSPATRDFSYEQYF. CDR3 DNA sequence: TGTGCCAGCAGTCCAGCGACTCGGGACTTCTCCTACGAGCAGTACTTC.